This is a list of T cell receptor beta chains from one sample in a study of T cell changes during pregnancy in multiple sclerosis. The protocol was immunoSEQ multiplex PCR, while the TCRdb copy is restricted to in-frame clones and leaves out a portion. The sample holds about 80,000 clones, approximately 90% seen once. The specimen was CD4+ T cells from peripheral blood mononuclear cells, collected before pregnancy. These receptor sequences come from a female donor with multiple sclerosis, enrolled in a pregnancy study. CDR3s include the opening cysteine and the closing phenylalanine or tryptophan. D genes are given only for firm matches. The size field is filled for only some rows; it gives once, few, many or a size class.

v_call	clone_size	j_call	d_call	cdr3_nt	cdr3_aa
TRBV5-4	NA	TRBJ2-1	NA	TGTGCCAGCAGCCGCGGGGCCAATGAGCAGTTCTTC	CASSRGANEQFF
TRBV5-4	NA	TRBJ2-3	TRBD2	TGTGCCAGCAGCCTACGGACTAGCGGGACCCCAGATACGCAGTATTTT	CASSLRTSGTPDTQYF
TRBV4-2	NA	TRBJ2-3	NA	TGTGCCAGCAGCGTCGGACACCTCACAGATACGCAGTATTTT	CASSVGHLTDTQYF
TRBV29-1	NA	TRBJ1-1	TRBD1	TGCAGCGTTGAGTCGGGGACAGGAGGGGGATACACTGAAGCTTTCTTT	CSVESGTGGGYTEAFF
TRBV6-1	NA	TRBJ2-7	NA	TGTGCCAGCAGTGAGTTTACCCTAAGCTCCTACGAGCAGTACTTC	CASSEFTLSSYEQYF
TRBV28	once	TRBJ1-4	TRBD1	TGTGCCAGCAGTCTACCGACAGGGGAGGGGAATGAAAAACTGTTTTTT	CASSLPTGEGNEKLFF
TRBV6-1	NA	TRBJ1-2	TRBD1	TGTGCCAGCAGTGGCCTGGACAGGGACTATGGCTACACCTTC	CASSGLDRDYGYTF
TRBV7-6	NA	TRBJ1-5	TRBD1	TGTGCCAGCAGCCCACAGGGGGCGTACAATCAGCCCCAGCATTTT	CASSPQGAYNQPQHF
TRBV6-5	NA	TRBJ2-7	TRBD2	TGTGCCAGCAACTCGCTAGCGGGGACCTACGAGCAGTACTTC	CASNSLAGTYEQYF
TRBV6-6	NA	TRBJ2-5	TRBD2	TGTGCCAGCAGTTTTGGCGGGGGTATTGTGGACCAGTACTTC	CASSFGGGIVDQYF
TRBV6-5	once	TRBJ2-1	NA	TGTGCCAGCAAGGCCGGAGGGGTAGAATACAATGAGCAGTTCTTC	CASKAGGVEYNEQFF
TRBV19	NA	TRBJ2-3	TRBD2	TGTGCCAGTAGTCCCTGGACTAGCGGGGGCTCAGATACGCAGTATTTT	CASSPWTSGGSDTQYF
TRBV6-1	NA	TRBJ1-2	NA	TGTGCCAGCAGTAGTATCTCGACAGGTGGCTACACCTTC	CASSSISTGGYTF
TRBV6-1	NA	TRBJ1-5	TRBD1	TGTGCCAGCAGTGACCTGACAGGGAAGGGTCAGCCCCAGCATTTT	CASSDLTGKGQPQHF
TRBV30	NA	TRBJ2-1	TRBD2	TGTGCCTGGAGTGTAGGGGAGGGAGGAAGGGATGAGCAGTTCTTC	CAWSVGEGGRDEQFF